This T cell receptor beta chain is from a study of spatial heterogeneity in lung cancer. Study results and caveats: More often at tumor resection than at routine follow-up, ubiquitous expanded tumor TCRs were detected in the blood.

Comments on this clonotype: Antigen unknown.

Germline-derived CDR1 and CDR2 are MNHEY and SVGEGT. The CDR3 runs to 15 residues. The V segment lost 6 bases and the J segment 4 bases; nucleotides outside the gene matches: 6. Time point specified: sample taken at primary tumor resection. Unsorted samples of tumor, nontumor lung or frozen PBMC had their whole RNA sequenced. A total of roughly 72 untreated early-stage non-small cell lung cancer patients served as donors. TCRdb processed the 5' RACE reads anew with MiXCR; each CDR3 protein has one entry. The profile shows tens of thousands of distinct CDR3 sequences, more than 10% of them singletons. The chain uses TRBV6-2 or TRBV6-3 and TRBJ2-3; 11 nucleotides line up with TRBD2. This receptor was obtained from a male donor with early-stage non-small cell lung cancer. Material: PBMCs, obtained at surgery. CDR3 sequence: CASRPSGRRADTQYF. For the CDR3, the DNA is TGTGCCAGCAGACCTAGCGGGAGGCGGGCAGATACGCAGTATTTT.